Following are 19 T cell receptor beta chains from one sample sequenced in a study of regulatory T cells in long-lasting Graves disease. According to the study, TCR beta libraries were built with iRepertoire HTBI primers and CDR3-region Arm-PCR. TCRdb re-derived calls from the multiplex PCR reads in MiXCR, one entry per CDR3 protein. The repertoire holds some 460,000 distinct CDR3 sequences, roughly 15% seen once, with 12% in the top ten. The time point denotes: newly diagnosed GD, antithyroid drugs for less than 3 months. The TCR library was prepared using RNA isolated from PBMCs. These data were also reused for a study on T cells in Graves' hyperthyroidism and ophthalmopathy.

The starting material was peripheral blood mononuclear cells (PBMCs), obtained at new diagnosis, from a patient treated with antithyroid drugs. These receptors all come from a man in his forties with Graves disease.

This clonotype was seen only a few times. The CDR3 nucleotides read TGCAGCGGGGGTTCTCCACCTAATTCACCCCTCCACTTT. Protein: CSGGSPPNSPLHF. The chain couples TRBV29-1 to TRBJ1-6; D is undetermined. The CDR3 has 13 residues. V lost 7 bases and J 6 bases, leaving 13 bases between the germline ends. Germline V gene data show CDR1 as SQVTM and CDR2 as ANQGSEA.

This clonotype was detected only a few times. V is TRBV4-1 and J is TRBJ1-1, with 7 bases aligning to TRBD1. V lost 0 bases to trimming and J lost 6 bases; unmatched junction nucleotides: 4. The germline V gene encodes CDR1 MGHRA and CDR2 YSYEKL. The CDR3 is 14 amino acids. CDR3 nucleotide sequence: TGCGCCAGCAGCCAAGATCCAGGGGGAGCTGAAGCTTTCTTT. This gives the protein CASSQDPGGAEAFF.

This clonotype was counted at least ten times. The J gene is TRBJ2-1, the V gene TRBV11-3; no clear D gene. The CDR3 extends over 16 amino acids. Trimming pared 5 bases from V and 6 bases from J, leaving 20 bases between. Germline assignment: CDR1 SGHNT and CDR2 YENEEA. DNA of the CDR3: TGTGCCAGCAGCCAGCTCGGTTACAAGGGATCCAATGAGCAGTTCTTC. Translated, it gives CASSQLGYKGSNEQFF.

This clonotype was counted at least ten times. V is TRBV3-1 and J is TRBJ2-3; D ambiguous. Germline values: CDR1 LGHDT, CDR2 YNNKEL (reference sequence). Trimming shortened V by 0 bases and J by 4 bases, and 11 bases separated the two germline ends. The CDR3 has 15 amino acids. CDR3 protein: CASSQDPGNADTQYF. The CDR3 nucleotides are TGTGCCAGCAGCCAAGATCCGGGTAACGCAGATACGCAGTATTTT.

This clonotype was counted ten times or more. This sequence joins TRBV28 and TRBJ1-2; 10 bases are shared with TRBD1. This CDR3 has 15 amino acids. The germline CDR1 and CDR2 sequences are MDHEN and SYDVKM. V was pared by 7 bases and J by 3 bases, with 8 bases of the junction left unmatched. CDR3 bases: TGTGCCAGCAAATTTGGGGACAGGGGTCACTATGGCTACACCTTC. Translated: CASKFGDRGHYGYTF.

Only a few counts were recorded for this clonotype. The chain carries TRBV9 and TRBJ1-2, with 7 bases identical to TRBD1. The CDR3 consists of 15 residues. Germline V gives CDR1 SGDLS, CDR2 YYNGEE. V was pared by 3 bases and J by 7 bases, with 12 bases of the junction left unmatched. Here the CDR3 reads CASSAAGQLRGGYTF. The CDR3 DNA follows: TGTGCCAGCAGCGCTGCGGGACAGCTAAGAGGTGGCTACACCTTC.

The chain recombines TRBV6-1 with TRBJ2-1, with D maybe TRBD1 (5 bases). V lost 6 bases and J lost 0, with 9 bases in between. CDR1 is MNHNS, CDR2 SASEGT, per germline. The CDR3 has 14 residues. Written as DNA, the CDR3 is TGTGCCAGCAGGGACACCGTCTCCTACAATGAGCAGTTCTTC. It is translated as CASRDTVSYNEQFF.

At least ten counts were recorded for this clonotype. The rearrangement joins TRBV20-1 to TRBJ2-3; a weak D match, TRBD2 (6 bases). V lost 0 bases to trimming and J lost 11 bases, with 18 bases between them. Germline V gene lookup returns CDR1 DFQATT and CDR2 SNEGSKA (reference sequence). CDR3 length: 14 amino acids. The CDR3 is CSAREGWDLTKQYF. CDR3 sequence (DNA): TGCAGTGCTAGAGAAGGATGGGACTTAACCAAGCAGTATTTT.

The chain recombines TRBV29-1 with TRBJ2-7; D is uncertain. In germline, CDR1 is SQVTM, CDR2 ANQGSEA. V lost 4 bases to trimming and J lost 0 bases, with 10 bases between them. This CDR3 comprises 13 residues. CDR3: CSVAGKSSYEQYF. The CDR3 DNA is TGCAGCGTTGCGGGCAAAAGCTCCTACGAGCAGTACTTC.

This clonotype was seen many times. The rearrangement joins TRBV20-1 to TRBJ2-3, with D perhaps TRBD1 or TRBD2 (6 bases each). The germline V gene has CDR1 DFQATT and CDR2 SNEGSKA (reference sequence). The CDR3 has 15 residues. With 2 bases removed from V and 7 bases from J, the gap between germline ends came to 19 bases. In DNA form, the CDR3 reads TGCAGTGCTAGAAGAGGGGGGACTGCTGGGAATACGCAGTATTTT. Protein: CSARRGGTAGNTQYF.

This clonotype was recorded many times. The chain recombines TRBV2 with TRBJ2-5, with D perhaps matching TRBD1 (6 bases). This CDR3 contains 17 residues. V shed 8 bases and J shed 2 bases, with 24 bases lying between them. Germline CDR1 SNHLY, CDR2 FYNNEI. CDR3: CASSNRDLTILQETQYF. CDR3 nucleotide sequence: TGTGCCAGCTCAAACAGGGATCTGACAATCCTGCAAGAGACCCAGTACTTC.

Concerning this clonotype: One base away lies a much larger clone, so this may be a sequencing read error. The chain's CDR3 is CATSRPPTGGYTKAFF. The CDR3 DNA reads as TGTGCCACCAGCAGACCACCGACAGGGGGGTACACTAAAGCTTTCTTT. V gene TRBV15 combines with J gene TRBJ1-1, with 9 bases matching TRBD1. CDR3 size: 16 residues. Germline values: CDR1 LNHNV, CDR2 YYDKDF (reference sequence).

Many counts were recorded for this clonotype. V is TRBV11-2 and J is TRBJ2-5; 7 nucleotides match TRBD2. CDR1 and CDR2 (germline): SGHAT, FQNNGV. The V segment lost 4 bases and the J segment 0 bases; nucleotides outside the gene matches: 5. This CDR3 contains 15 residues. This chain's CDR3 is CASSSATSDQETQYF. CDR3 DNA sequence: TGTGCCAGCAGCTCCGCTACTAGCGACCAAGAGACCCAGTACTTC.

V is TRBV3-1 and J is TRBJ2-7, with 7 bases matching TRBD2. The CDR3 extends over 14 amino acids. The ends lost 3 bases at V and 4 bases at J; junction bases unmatched: 6. CDR1 is LGHDT, CDR2 YNNKEL, per germline (reference sequence). The CDR3 bases are TGTGCCAGCAGCCAGGGTCCAGCGGGATACGAGCAGTACTTC. Protein: CASSQGPAGYEQYF.

This clonotype has at least ten counts. The V call is TRBV5-1, the J call TRBJ2-7, with unresolved D. This CDR3 has 13 residues. CDR1 is SGHRS, CDR2 YFSETQ, per germline. V was clipped by 4 bases and J by 3 bases, with 11 bases between them. DNA of the CDR3: TGCGCCAGCAGCAAGGACGGTGGCTACGAGCAGTACTTC. Its protein is CASSKDGGYEQYF.

The chain joins TRBV4-1 to TRBJ2-1, with D unclear. The germline gives CDR1 MGHRA, CDR2 YSYEKL. This CDR3 region has 14 residues. V was cut by 4 bases and J by 7 bases, with 14 bases left in between. The CDR3 sequence is CASSPSEWGNEQFF. For the CDR3, the DNA is TGCGCCAGCAGCCCGTCCGAGTGGGGTAATGAGCAGTTCTTC.

The chain couples TRBV6-1 to TRBJ1-5; the match to TRBD1 covers 7 bases. CDR1 is MNHNS and CDR2 is SASEGT in the germline V gene. The CDR3 has 13 residues. V dropped 7 bases and J dropped 7; count of bases not matched to a gene: 7. The CDR3 spells CASNDRARQPQHF. CDR3 in DNA: TGTGCCAGCAACGACAGGGCCCGACAGCCCCAGCATTTT.

This clonotype was seen many times. This chain uses TRBV3-1 with TRBJ2-2, with D tentatively TRBD2 (5 bases). The CDR3 is 16 residues long. V shed 4 bases and J shed 1 base, with 13 bases lying between them. Germline V gene sequence: CDR1 LGHDT, CDR2 YNNKEL (reference sequence). CDR3 region: CASSPGVTQNTGELFF. The CDR3 bases are TGTGCCAGCAGCCCCGGGGTAACTCAGAACACCGGGGAGCTGTTTTTT.

The chain recombines TRBV7-9 with TRBJ1-2; D may be TRBD1 (5 bases). This CDR3 comprises 15 residues. V was cut by 5 bases and J by 8 bases, with 21 bases left in between. The germline V gene encodes CDR1 SEHNR and CDR2 FQNEAQ (reference sequence). In DNA form, the CDR3 reads TGTGCCAGCAGCCCCCAGGTGGGCGACAGAGGCGGCTACACCTTC. Translation: CASSPQVGDRGGYTF.